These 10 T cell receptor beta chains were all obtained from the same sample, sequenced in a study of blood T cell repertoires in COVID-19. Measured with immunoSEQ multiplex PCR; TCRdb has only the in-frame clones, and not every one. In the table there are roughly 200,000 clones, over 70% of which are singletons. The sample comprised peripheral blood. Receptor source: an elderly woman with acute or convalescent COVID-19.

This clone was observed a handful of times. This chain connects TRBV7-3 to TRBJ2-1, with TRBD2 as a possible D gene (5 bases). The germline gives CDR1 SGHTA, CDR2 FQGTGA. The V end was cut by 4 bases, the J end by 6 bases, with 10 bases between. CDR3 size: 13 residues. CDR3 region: CASSWSAVNEQFF. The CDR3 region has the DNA TGTGCCAGCAGCTGGTCAGCGGTCAATGAGCAGTTCTTC.

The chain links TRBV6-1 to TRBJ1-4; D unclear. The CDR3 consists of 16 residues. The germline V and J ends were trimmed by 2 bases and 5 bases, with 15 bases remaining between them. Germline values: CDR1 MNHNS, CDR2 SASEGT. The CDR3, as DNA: TGTGCCAGCAGTGAAATACTGGGTTCAGGAAATGAAAAACTGTTTTTT. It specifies CASSEILGSGNEKLFF.

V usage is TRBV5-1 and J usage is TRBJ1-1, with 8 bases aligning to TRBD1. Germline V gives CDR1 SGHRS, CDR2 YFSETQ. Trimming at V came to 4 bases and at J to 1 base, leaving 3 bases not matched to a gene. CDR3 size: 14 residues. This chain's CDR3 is CASSTGQENTEAFF. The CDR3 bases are TGCGCCAGCAGCACGGGACAGGAGAACACTGAAGCTTTCTTT. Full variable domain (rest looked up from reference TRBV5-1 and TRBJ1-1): KAGVTQTPRYLIKTRGQQVTLSCSPISGHRSVSWYQQTPGQGLQFLFEYFSETQRNKGNFPGRFSGRQFSNSRSEMNVSTLELGDSALYLCASSTGQENTEAFFGQGTRLTVV.

CDR3 amino acids: CSVFITEAFF. CDR3 in DNA: TGCAGCGTTTTTATCACTGAAGCTTTCTTT. The chain carries TRBV29-1 and TRBJ1-1; D call uncertain. Germline V gene sequence: CDR1 SQVTM, CDR2 ANQGSEA. The length of the CDR3 is 10 residues. Trimming removed 5 bases at V and 4 bases at J, with 5 bases between.

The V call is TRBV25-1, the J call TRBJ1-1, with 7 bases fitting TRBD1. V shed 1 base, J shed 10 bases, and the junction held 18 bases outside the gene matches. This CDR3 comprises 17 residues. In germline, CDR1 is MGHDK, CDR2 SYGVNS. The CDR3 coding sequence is TGTGCCAGCAGTGAATCGGTCGGGACAGCCCTATCCCTGCGAGCTTTCTTT. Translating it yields CASSESVGTALSLRAFF.

The CDR3 DNA reads TGTGCCAGCAGTTCTATGACAGGGGCAGAAGCTTTCTTT. Translation gives CASSSMTGAEAFF. The V gene is TRBV12-3 or TRBV12-4, the J gene TRBJ1-1; TRBD1 matches 8 bases. V shed 4 bases, J shed 8 bases, and the junction held 6 bases outside the gene matches. CDR3 length: 13 residues.

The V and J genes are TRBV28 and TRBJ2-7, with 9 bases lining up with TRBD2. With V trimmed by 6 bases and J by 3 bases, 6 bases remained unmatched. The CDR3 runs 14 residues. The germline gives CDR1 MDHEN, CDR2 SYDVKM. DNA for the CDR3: TGTGCCAGCAGCAGGACTAGCGATTACTACGAGCAGTACTTC. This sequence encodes CASSRTSDYYEQYF.

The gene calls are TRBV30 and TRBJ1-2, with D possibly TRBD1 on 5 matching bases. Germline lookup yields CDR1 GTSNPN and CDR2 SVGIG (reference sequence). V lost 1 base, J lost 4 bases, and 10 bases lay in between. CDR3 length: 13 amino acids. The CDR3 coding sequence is TGTGCCTGGAGTGGCCAGGGCTCCTATGGCTACACCTTC. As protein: CAWSGQGSYGYTF.

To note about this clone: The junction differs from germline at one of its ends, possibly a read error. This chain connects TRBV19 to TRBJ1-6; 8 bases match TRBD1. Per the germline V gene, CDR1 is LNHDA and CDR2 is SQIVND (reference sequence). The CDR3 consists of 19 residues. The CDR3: CASSIMDRDQSSYNSPLHF. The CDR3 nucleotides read TGTGCCAGCAGTATAATGGACAGGGACCAAAGCTCCTATAATTCACCCCTCCACTTT.

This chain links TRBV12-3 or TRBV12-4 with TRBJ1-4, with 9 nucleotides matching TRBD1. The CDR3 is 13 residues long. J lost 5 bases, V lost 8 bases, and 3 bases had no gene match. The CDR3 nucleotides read TGTGCCAGCCGAGGACAGGGGAATGAAAAACTGTTTTTT. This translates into CASRGQGNEKLFF.